This T cell receptor (beta chain) was identified in a study of T cells after yellow fever vaccination. Looking at the study overall: The authors prepared low-cell-number fractions using SMART-Seq v4 Ultra Low Input. General study findings and limits: Subsequent to the booster, the majority of primary-vaccination clones reappeared (96% CD4, around 85% CD8). FACS-sorted repertoires could harbor abundant contaminating bulk-population clonotypes.

Comment on this clonotype: Its matching antigen is unknown.

For TCR, cDNA came from 5'RACE template switching, which added a universal primer site and UMIs. Each CDR3 protein gets one entry after TCRdb re-called the 5' RACE reads with MiXCR. The table shows 300,000 or so distinct CDR3 sequences, with 6.8% occurring only once. The CDR3 length is 16 residues. CDR1 and CDR2 from the germline V gene are SNHLY and FYNNEI. V shed 4 bases, J shed 4 bases, and the junction held 8 bases outside the gene matches. The TCR was taken from a young man who received the YFV17D yellow fever vaccine. The material was PBMCs, obtained roughly 45 days after the first yellow fever vaccination. This sequence joins TRBV2 and TRBJ2-7; 12 bases are shared with TRBD2. The CDR3 sequence: CASSGGGLAGIYEQYF. The DNA of the CDR3 is TGTGCCAGCAGTGGGGGTGGACTAGCGGGGATTTACGAGCAGTACTTC.